The rows below give T cell receptor beta chains drawn from one sample of a study of shared clonotypes between healthy human individuals. TCRdb's copy holds only in-frame clones and misses some; the assay was immunoSEQ multiplex PCR. The table shows about 1.5 million clones, with more than 95% occurring only once. Sequenced material: naive CD4+ T cells sorted from blood. The receptors stem from a man under 40 in good health. Both conserved end residues are part of each CDR3. The order of the fields is V gene, J gene, clone size, D gene, CDR3 protein, CDR3 DNA. The D gene is left open where the match is weak. A clone size is listed for some rows: how often the clone was seen (once, few, many), or a class if it is expanded.

>TRBV28|TRBJ2-1|-|-
CASRGETRYNEQFF
TGTGCCAGCCGCGGAGAAACGCGGTACAATGAGCAGTTCTTC
>TRBV6-1|TRBJ1-3|-|-
CASSVFSSGNTIYF
TGTGCCAGCAGTGTGTTCAGCTCTGGAAACACCATATATTTT
>TRBV18|TRBJ2-1|-|TRBD2
CASSPLAGNNEQFF
TGTGCCAGCTCACCATTAGCGGGGAACAATGAGCAGTTCTTC
>TRBV11-2|TRBJ2-1|-|-
CASSLGRASYNEQFF
TGTGCCAGCAGCTTAGGGCGAGCCAGCTACAATGAGCAGTTCTTC
>TRBV5-1|TRBJ1-5|-|-
CASSLRWGRASNQPQHF
TGCGCCAGCAGCTTGAGGTGGGGGCGGGCGAGCAATCAGCCCCAGCATTTT
>TRBV10-3|TRBJ2-1|-|-
CAISDEGPSYNEQFF
TGTGCCATCAGTGACGAAGGACCCTCCTACAATGAGCAGTTCTTC
>TRBV6-5|TRBJ2-5|-|-
CASSLKPDRTQYF
TGTGCCAGCAGCCTTAAACCAGACAGGACCCAGTACTTC
>TRBV15|TRBJ2-5|-|TRBD1
CATSRGGQGARETQYF
TGTGCCACCAGCAGAGGGGGACAGGGGGCAAGGGAGACCCAGTACTTC
>TRBV18|TRBJ1-2|once|-
CASSPDSYEGYTF
TGTGCCAGCTCACCAGACTCGTATGAGGGCTACACCTTC
>TRBV6-5|TRBJ1-2|-|TRBD1
CASSYRTGRGYTF
TGTGCCAGCAGTTACAGGACAGGGAGGGGCTACACCTTC
>TRBV21-1|TRBJ2-5|-|-
CASSKAQGMETQYF
TGTGCCAGCAGCAAAGCTCAGGGAATGGAGACCCAGTACTTC
>TRBV7-6|TRBJ2-3|-|-
CASSLAPLGAQGTQYF
TGTGCCAGCAGCTTAGCGCCCCTGGGGGCCCAAGGTACGCAGTATTTT
>TRBV7-2|TRBJ1-1|-|-
CASSRRGRDTEAFF
TGTGCCAGCAGCCGCCGGGGGCGGGACACTGAAGCTTTCTTT
>TRBV27|TRBJ2-7|-|-
CASKLRHEQYF
TGTGCCAGTAAGCTCCGCCACGAGCAGTACTTC
>TRBV4-1|TRBJ2-1|-|TRBD2
CASSQETSGRAYEQFF
TGCGCCAGCAGCCAAGAGACTAGCGGGAGGGCCTATGAGCAGTTCTTC
>TRBV28|TRBJ2-6|-|-
CASSPQQVPGANVLTF
TGTGCCAGCAGTCCACAACAGGTGCCTGGGGCCAACGTCCTGACTTTC